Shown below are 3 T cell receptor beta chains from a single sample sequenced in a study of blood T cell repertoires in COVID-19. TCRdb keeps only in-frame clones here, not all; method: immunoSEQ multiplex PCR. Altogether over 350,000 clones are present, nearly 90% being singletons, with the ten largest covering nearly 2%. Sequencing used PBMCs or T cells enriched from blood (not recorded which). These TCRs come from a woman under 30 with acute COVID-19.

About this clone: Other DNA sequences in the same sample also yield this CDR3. In nucleotides, the CDR3 is TGCGCCAGCAGCTTGGCCGGGGGTGAGGAGACCCAGTACTTC. The encoded protein is CASSLAGGEETQYF. The chain joins TRBV5-1 to TRBJ2-5, with a weak D call TRBD2 (6 bases). The CDR3 covers 14 residues. V shed 0 bases and J shed 5 bases, with 11 bases lying between them. CDR1 and CDR2 from the germline V gene are SGHRS and YFSETQ.

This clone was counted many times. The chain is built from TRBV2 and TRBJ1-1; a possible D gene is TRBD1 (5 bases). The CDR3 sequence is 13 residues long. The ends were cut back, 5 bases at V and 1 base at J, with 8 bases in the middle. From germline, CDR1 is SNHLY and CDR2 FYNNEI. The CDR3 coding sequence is TGTGCCAGCAGTTCTGGACAGAACACTGAAGCTTTCTTT. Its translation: CASSSGQNTEAFF.

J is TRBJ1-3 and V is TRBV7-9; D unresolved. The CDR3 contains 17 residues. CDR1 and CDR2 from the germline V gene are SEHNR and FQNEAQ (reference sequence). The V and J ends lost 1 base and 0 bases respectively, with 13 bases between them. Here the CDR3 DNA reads TGTGCCAGCAGCTTAGAAAGAACAGTGACCTCTGGAAACACCATATATTTT. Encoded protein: CASSLERTVTSGNTIYF.